This entry concerns a single TCR beta chain. The target antigen is unknown. These data originate in a study of T cell responses to AZD1222 COVID-19 vaccine. General study findings and limits: Baseline serostatus was positive in only six AZD1222 recipients. Following two doses of AZD1222, Spike-specific TCR breadth and depth rose. Most donors were white British, females outnumbered males, and clonal diversity was possibly underestimated. There were vaccine-associated CD4 TCRs across spike, dominant at 160-218 and 743-854.

This CDR3 contains 12 residues. Germline loops: CDR1 SGHDT, CDR2 YYEEEE. Trimming took off 0 bases at V and 10 bases at J, with 5 bases between the two ends. Repertoires were generated with immunoSEQ multiplex PCR, while TCRdb's copy carries only in-frame clones and drops some. The repertoire consists of about 160,000 clones, with approximately 94% occurring once and the leading ten covering 1.3%. The chain recombines TRBV5-6 with TRBJ1-6; no reliable D call. The source was peripheral blood, collected on day 0 of AZD1222 vaccination. This sequence originates from an adult in good health. CDR3 DNA: TGTGCCAGCAGCTTGGAACGGTCACCCCTCCACTTT. Translated: CASSLERSPLHF.